Listed here is a single T cell receptor beta chain. The antigen remains undetermined. The source of the sample is a study of PD-1 blockade in classical Hodgkin lymphoma. General study points: Underlying causes for the observed repertoire differences were not defined, possibly disease activity or prior therapy. When set against healthy donors, newly diagnosed patients were reported to show lower baseline TCR diversity.

The CDR3 is 16 residues long. The V end was cut by 0 bases, the J end by 4 bases, with 14 bases between. CDR1 and CDR2 from the germline V gene are SGDLS and YYNGEE. The sample's time point: newly diagnosed, previously untreated cHL patient sample. Magnetic negative selection was used to purify CD4+ T cells from PBMCs that had been thawed. For comparison, PBMCs from newly diagnosed, untreated classical Hodgkin lymphoma were used. The data were produced by immunoSEQ multiplex PCR, yet TCRdb's version contains in-frame clones alone and is incomplete. The data contain approximately 25,000 clones, around 90% of them seen just once; the ten biggest clones take up roughly 0.58%.

Sequenced input: CD4+ T cells from blood. This chain connects TRBV9 to TRBJ1-5, with D maybe TRBD1 (5 bases). The origin of this receptor is a human donor with classical Hodgkin lymphoma. CDR3 sequence reads: CASSVDGTPGNQPQHF. CDR3 nucleotides: TGTGCCAGCAGCGTAGACGGGACTCCGGGGAATCAGCCCCAGCATTTT.